The T cell receptor beta chain under discussion was sequenced for a study of CD8+ T cells in alopecia areata (dated by TCRdb to 2017 to 2018). Study-wide context: The treated patients, all with moderate-to-severe alopecia areata, were enrolled in an open-label pilot trial of oral tofacitinib given at 5 to 10 mg twice daily. Tofacitinib was administered for 6 to 18 months, and 6 months of follow-up off drug were then conducted to assess delayed response and recurrence. For the treated patients, the SALT score, which quantifies what percentage of scalp surface area is affected, served as the measure of disease severity. High-throughput TCRbeta sequencing was used to examine T cell clonal expansion in alopecia areata in both the C3H/HeJ mouse model and human patients. In humans, TCRbeta sequencing was performed on scalp tissue and on sorted CD4+ and CD8+ peripheral blood T cells from healthy controls and from patients with patchy or totalis/universalis alopecia areata. Biopsies were taken from tofacitinib-treated patients at baseline and again at 4 and 24 weeks into treatment, and several of those patients also had a later scalp biopsy. Clonality in the scalp was compared among normal scalp (n=4), patchy alopecia areata scalp (n=8), and alopecia totalis/universalis scalp (n=8). RNA came from the PAXgene miRNA kit for fixed scalp, the miRNeasy kit for PBMCs, and the RNeasy kit for mouse skin. TCRbeta CDR3 regions were amplified by immunoSEQ multiplex PCR using 35 Vbeta forward and 13 Jbeta reverse primers.

This clone was picked up a small number of times. Its antigen is unknown. The CDR3 does not end in the conserved phenylalanine or tryptophan, so this is likely a read error. The limits of the CDR3 on the DNA are not certain, so only TCRdb's listed CDR3 is given. The germline V gene (reference sequence) specifies SEHNR as CDR1 and FQNEAQ as CDR2. The CDR3 has 12 residues if both end residues are counted. Library method: the immunoSEQ multiplex PCR assay. RNA was extracted from all samples and reverse transcribed into cDNA, which served as template for TCR sequencing. SuperScript III was used for first-strand cDNA synthesis, primed with a 2:1 mix of oligo-dT and random hexamers. A synthetic immune receptor repertoire was used to measure amplification bias, and any remaining bias was corrected computationally. Per the source publication's procedure: After raw reads were preprocessed to remove errors, the CDR3 was defined following IMGT conventions as running from the conserved cysteine to phenylalanine. Clonality was computed as 1 minus the Shannon entropy, with the entropy normalized by log2 of the number of productive unique TCRs. Whether each scalp clone was CD4 or CD8 was inferred by checking scalp TCRbeta sequences against the CD4 and CD8 repertoires from sorted blood. TCRdb provides this immuneACCESS table in a form limited to in-frame rearrangements. Some clones are lacking; in checked studies, under half of them reflect an unresolved V gene, and why the rest are absent is not known. The D gene and trimming were derived from the DNA, and the V and J assignments and clone size from that table. Here the sample has 150,000 to 200,000 clones; more than 50% occur a single time. The top ten constitute approximately 0.97% of the sample.

This specimen's time point label, interpreted: 24 weeks on oral tofacitinib. Interpreted using the paper, the treatment or condition label stands for: oral pan-JAK inhibitor, 5-10 mg twice daily. From alopecia areata patients, peripheral blood was collected along with lesional scalp punch biopsies. PBMCs were isolated by density centrifugation and stained for CD3, CD4 and CD8, after which CD4+ and CD8+ T cells were sorted on a FACSAria. Here is what the overall study found, with its caveats: Many expanded lesional clones persisted in scalp and blood during tofacitinib treatment, which may partly explain relapse after stopping treatment. Compared with normal scalp, lesional scalp, particularly in alopecia totalis/universalis, had higher clonality and more expanded CD8+ clones, which suggests antigenic drive. Because the treated cohort was small and included a single nonresponder, larger studies are needed to assess links between baseline CD8+ expansion and response. Unlike mouse skin, which is dominated by gammadelta T cells, normal human skin has resident alphabeta T cells that are also sequenced, and this complicates analysis of the scalp TCR repertoire. Shared TCR sequences between patients were less evident than in mice, which may be partly attributable to HLA diversity in the patient population. With tofacitinib, both scalp clonality and the number of expanded CD8+ clones among the top 100 scalp clones went down significantly.

This clonotype was obtained from a human donor with alopecia areata. Source: CD4+ T cells sorted from blood, taken at week 24, from a patient treated with tofacitinib. The chain employs TRBV7-9 and TRBJ1-1. The CDR3 protein: CASSLLVPFSAL.